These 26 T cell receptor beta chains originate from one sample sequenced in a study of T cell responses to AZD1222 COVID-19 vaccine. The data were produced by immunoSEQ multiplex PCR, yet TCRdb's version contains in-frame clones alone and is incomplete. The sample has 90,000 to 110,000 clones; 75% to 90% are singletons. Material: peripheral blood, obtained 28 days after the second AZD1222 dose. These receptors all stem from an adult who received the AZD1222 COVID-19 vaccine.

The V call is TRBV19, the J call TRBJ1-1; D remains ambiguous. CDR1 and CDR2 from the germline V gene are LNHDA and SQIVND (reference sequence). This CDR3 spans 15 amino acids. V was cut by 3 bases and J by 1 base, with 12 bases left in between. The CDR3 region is CASSIIPRGNTEAFF. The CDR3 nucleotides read TGTGCCAGTAGTATCATCCCCCGGGGGAACACTGAAGCTTTCTTT.

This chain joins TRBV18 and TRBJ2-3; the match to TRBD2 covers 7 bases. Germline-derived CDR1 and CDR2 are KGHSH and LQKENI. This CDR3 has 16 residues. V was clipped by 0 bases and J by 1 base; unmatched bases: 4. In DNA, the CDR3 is TGTGCCAGCTCACCACCGGGTACTAGCGGCACAGATACGCAGTATTTT. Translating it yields CASSPPGTSGTDTQYF.

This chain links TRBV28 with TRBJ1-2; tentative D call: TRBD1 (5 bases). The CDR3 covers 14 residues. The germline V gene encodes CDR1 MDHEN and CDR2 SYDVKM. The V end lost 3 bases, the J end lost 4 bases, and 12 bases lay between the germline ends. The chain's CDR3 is CASSFQGSFYGYTF. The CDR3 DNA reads TGTGCCAGCAGTTTTCAGGGAAGTTTCTATGGCTACACCTTC.

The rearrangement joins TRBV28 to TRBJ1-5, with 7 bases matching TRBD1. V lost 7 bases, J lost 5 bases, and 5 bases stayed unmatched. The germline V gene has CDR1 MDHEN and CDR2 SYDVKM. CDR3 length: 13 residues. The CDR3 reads CASTNRGDQPQHF. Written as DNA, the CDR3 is TGTGCCAGCACGAACAGGGGTGATCAGCCCCAGCATTTT.

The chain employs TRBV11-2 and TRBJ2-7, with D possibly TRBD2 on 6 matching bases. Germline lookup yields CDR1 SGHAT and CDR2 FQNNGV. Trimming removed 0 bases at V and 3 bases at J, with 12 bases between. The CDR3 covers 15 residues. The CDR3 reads CASSLDPLASYEQYF. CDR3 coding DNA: TGTGCCAGCAGCTTAGACCCCCTAGCGAGCTACGAGCAGTACTTC.

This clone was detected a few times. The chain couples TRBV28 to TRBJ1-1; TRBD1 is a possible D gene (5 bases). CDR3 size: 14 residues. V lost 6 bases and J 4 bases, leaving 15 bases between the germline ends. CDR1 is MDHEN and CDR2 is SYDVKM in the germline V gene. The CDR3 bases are TGTGCCAGCAGCTCCTGGGGGGAGACCACTGAAGCTTTCTTT. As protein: CASSSWGETTEAFF.

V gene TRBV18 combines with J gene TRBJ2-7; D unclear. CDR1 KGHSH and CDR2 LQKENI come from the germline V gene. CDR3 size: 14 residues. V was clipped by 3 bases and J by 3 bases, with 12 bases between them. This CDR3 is CASSPPVVGYEQYF. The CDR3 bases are TGTGCCAGCTCACCCCCGGTGGTGGGCTACGAGCAGTACTTC.

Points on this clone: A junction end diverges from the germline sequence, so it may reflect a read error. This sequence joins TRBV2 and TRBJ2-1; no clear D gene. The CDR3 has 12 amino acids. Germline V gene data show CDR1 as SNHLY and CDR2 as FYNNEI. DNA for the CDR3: TGTGCCAGCAGGGAAGACTCCAACCTGCAGTTCTTC. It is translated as CASREDSNLQFF.

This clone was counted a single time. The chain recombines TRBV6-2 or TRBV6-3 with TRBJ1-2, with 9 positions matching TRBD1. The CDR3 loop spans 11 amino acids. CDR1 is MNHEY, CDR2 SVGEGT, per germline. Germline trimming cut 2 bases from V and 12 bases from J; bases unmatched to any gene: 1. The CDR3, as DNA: TGTGCCAGCAGTTACGGACAGGGGAACACCTTC. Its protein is CASSYGQGNTF.

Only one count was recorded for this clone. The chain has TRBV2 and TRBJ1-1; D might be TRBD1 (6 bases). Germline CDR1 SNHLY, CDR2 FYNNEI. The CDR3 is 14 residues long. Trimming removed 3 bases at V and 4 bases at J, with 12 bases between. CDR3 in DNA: TGTGCCAGCAGTGACAGGGGAGTCGGCACTGAAGCTTTCTTT. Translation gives CASSDRGVGTEAFF.

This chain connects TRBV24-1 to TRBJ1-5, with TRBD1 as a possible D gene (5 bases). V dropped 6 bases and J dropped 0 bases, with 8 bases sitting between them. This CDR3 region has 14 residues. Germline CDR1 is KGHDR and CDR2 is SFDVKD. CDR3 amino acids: CATSRGDSNQPQHF. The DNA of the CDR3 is TGTGCCACCAGTCGGGGCGATAGCAATCAGCCCCAGCATTTT.

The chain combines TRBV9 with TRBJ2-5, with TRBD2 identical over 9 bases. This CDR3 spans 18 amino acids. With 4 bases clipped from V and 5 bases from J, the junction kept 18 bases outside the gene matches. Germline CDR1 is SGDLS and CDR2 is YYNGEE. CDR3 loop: CASSSGRWAGGPRETQYF. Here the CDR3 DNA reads TGTGCCAGCAGCTCTGGAAGATGGGCGGGAGGGCCGAGGGAGACCCAGTACTTC. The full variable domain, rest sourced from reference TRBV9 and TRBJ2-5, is DSGVTQTPKHLITATGQRVTLRCSPRSGDLSVYWYQQSLDQGLQFLIQYYNGEERAKGNILERFSAQQFPDLHSELNLSSLELGDSALYFCASSSGRWAGGPRETQYFGPGTRLLVL.

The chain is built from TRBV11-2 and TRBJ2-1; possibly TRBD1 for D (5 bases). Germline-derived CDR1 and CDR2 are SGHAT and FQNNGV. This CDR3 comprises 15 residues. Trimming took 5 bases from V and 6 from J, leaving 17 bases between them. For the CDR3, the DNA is TGTGCCAGCAGCGAGCAGTCAGGGAAAGGCAATGAGCAGTTCTTC. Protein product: CASSEQSGKGNEQFF.

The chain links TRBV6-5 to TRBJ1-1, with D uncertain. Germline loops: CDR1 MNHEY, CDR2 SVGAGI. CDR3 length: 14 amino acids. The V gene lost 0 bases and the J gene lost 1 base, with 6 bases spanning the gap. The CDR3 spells CASSYSWENTEAFF. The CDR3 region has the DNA TGTGCCAGCAGTTACTCGTGGGAGAACACTGAAGCTTTCTTT.

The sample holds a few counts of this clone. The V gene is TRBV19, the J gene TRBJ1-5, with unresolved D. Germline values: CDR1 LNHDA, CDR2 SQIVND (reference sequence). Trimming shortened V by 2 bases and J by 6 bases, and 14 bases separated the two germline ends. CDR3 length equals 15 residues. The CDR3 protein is CASSITGYGFQPQHF. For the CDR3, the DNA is TGTGCCAGTAGTATAACCGGGTATGGTTTTCAGCCCCAGCATTTT.

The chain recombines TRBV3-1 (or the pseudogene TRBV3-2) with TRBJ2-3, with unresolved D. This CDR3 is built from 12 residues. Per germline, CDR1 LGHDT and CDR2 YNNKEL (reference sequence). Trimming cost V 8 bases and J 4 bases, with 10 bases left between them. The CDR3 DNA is TGTGCCAGCCTAGGTGACCCAGATACGCAGTATTTT. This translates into CASLGDPDTQYF.

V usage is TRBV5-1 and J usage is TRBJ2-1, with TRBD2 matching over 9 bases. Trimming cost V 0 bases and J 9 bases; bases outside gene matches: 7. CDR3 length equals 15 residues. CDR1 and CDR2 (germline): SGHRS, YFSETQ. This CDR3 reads CASSLVAGDSGEQFF. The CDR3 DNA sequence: TGCGCCAGCAGCTTGGTAGCGGGAGATAGCGGTGAGCAGTTCTTC.

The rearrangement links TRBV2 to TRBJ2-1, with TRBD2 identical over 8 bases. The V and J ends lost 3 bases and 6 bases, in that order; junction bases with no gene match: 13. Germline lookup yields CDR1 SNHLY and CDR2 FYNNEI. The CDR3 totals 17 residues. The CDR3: CASSEAVSGSGVNEQFF. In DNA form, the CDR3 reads TGTGCCAGCAGTGAGGCGGTGAGCGGGAGCGGGGTCAATGAGCAGTTCTTC.

Here the CDR3 reads CASSFIGREQYF. The DNA of the CDR3 is TGTGCCAGCAGTTTTATAGGCAGGGAGCAGTACTTC. The rearrangement links TRBV12-3 or TRBV12-4 to TRBJ2-7; D is uncertain. The CDR3 runs to 12 residues. Trimming removed 3 bases from V and 7 bases from J, with 10 bases in between.

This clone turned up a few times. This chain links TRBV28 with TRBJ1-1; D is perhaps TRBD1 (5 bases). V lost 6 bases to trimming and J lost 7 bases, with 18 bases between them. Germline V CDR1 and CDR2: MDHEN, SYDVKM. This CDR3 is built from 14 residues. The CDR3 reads CASSPIGGSDEAFF. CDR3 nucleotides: TGTGCCAGCAGCCCCATTGGGGGTTCCGATGAAGCTTTCTTT.

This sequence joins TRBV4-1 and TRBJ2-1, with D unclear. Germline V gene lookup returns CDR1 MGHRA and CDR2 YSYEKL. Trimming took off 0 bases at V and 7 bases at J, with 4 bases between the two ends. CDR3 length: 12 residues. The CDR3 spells CASSQDRNEQFF. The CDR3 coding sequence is TGCGCCAGCAGCCAAGACCGGAATGAGCAGTTCTTC.

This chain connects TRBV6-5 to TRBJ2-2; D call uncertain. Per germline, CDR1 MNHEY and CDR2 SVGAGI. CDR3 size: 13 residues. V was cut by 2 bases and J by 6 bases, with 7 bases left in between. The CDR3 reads CASSYDGAGELFF. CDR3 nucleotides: TGTGCCAGCAGTTACGACGGCGCCGGGGAGCTGTTTTTT.

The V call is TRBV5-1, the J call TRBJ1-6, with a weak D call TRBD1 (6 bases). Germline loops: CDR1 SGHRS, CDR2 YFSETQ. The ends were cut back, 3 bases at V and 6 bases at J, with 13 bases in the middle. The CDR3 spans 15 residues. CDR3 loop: CASSSYGQTNSPLHF. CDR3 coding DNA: TGCGCCAGCAGCTCTTACGGACAGACTAATTCACCCCTCCACTTT.

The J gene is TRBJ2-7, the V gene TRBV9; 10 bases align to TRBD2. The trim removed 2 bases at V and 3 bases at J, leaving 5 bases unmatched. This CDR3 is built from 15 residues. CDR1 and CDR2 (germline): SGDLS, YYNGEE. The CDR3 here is CASSVAGTSVYEQYF. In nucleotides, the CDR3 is TGTGCCAGCAGCGTTGCGGGGACTAGCGTCTACGAGCAGTACTTC.

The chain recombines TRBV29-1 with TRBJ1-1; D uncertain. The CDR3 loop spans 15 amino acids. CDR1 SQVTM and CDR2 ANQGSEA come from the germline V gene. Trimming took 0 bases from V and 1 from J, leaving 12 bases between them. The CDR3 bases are TGCAGCGTTGAAGATCGGGCAGGATCGAACACTGAAGCTTTCTTT. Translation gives CSVEDRAGSNTEAFF.

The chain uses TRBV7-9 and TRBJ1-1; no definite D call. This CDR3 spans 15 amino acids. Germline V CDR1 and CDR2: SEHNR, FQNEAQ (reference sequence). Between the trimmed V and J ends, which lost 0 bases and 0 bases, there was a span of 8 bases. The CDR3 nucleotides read TGTGCCAGCAGCTTAGCGGAGGTTATGAACACTGAAGCTTTCTTT. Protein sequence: CASSLAEVMNTEAFF.